This TCR beta chain was observed in a study of T cell repertoires in cytomegalovirus infection. The V gene's germline CDR1 is LGHNT and CDR2 FRNRAP. V lost 3 bases and J lost 0, with 21 bases in between. This CDR3 contains 19 residues. Each CDR3 protein is one row after TCRdb ran MiXCR on the reads. The data contain around 180,000 distinct CDR3 sequences, approximately 28% of them singletons. The table lists this clonotype with a few counts. The clonotype comes from a human donor in good health (CMV status not recorded). Some clones in this sample may be carry-over from other donors' samples. J is TRBJ2-1 and V is TRBV12-5; the D gene is possibly TRBD1 (6 bases). The sequenced sample was PBMCs. CDR3 amino acids: CASGLRPLLGASSYNEQFF. The CDR3 nucleotides read TGTGCTAGTGGTTTAAGGCCACTCTTGGGGGCTAGCTCCTACAATGAGCAGTTCTTC.